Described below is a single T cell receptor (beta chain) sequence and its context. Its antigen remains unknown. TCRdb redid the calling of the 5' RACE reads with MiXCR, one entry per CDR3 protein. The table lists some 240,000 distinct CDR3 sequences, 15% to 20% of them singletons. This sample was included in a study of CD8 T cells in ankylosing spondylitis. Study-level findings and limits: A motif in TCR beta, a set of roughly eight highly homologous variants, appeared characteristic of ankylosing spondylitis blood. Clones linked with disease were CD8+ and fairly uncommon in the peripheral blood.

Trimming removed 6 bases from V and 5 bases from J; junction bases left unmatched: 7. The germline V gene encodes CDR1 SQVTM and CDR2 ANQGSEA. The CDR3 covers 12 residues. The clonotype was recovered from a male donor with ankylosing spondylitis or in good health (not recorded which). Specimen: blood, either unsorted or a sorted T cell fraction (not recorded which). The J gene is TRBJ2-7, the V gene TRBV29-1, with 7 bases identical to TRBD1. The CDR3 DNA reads TGCAGCGTAACCGACAGGGACAACGAGCAGTACTTC. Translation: CSVTDRDNEQYF.